This section outlines one TCR beta chain sequence together with its context. These data are taken from a study of T cell changes during pregnancy in multiple sclerosis. The CDR3 is 12 amino acids. V gave up 3 bases and J gave up 9 bases, with 9 bases separating them. The germline V gene encodes CDR1 MDHEN and CDR2 SYDVKM. Only in-frame clones appear in the TCRdb table, and some are missing; sequencing was by immunoSEQ multiplex PCR. This sample has 60,000 to 65,000 clones, with around 90% found just once. The source is a female donor in good health, enrolled as a control in a pregnancy study. V usage is TRBV28 and J usage is TRBJ2-1, with D hard to call. Source: peripheral blood, taken in the second trimester of pregnancy. This CDR3 is CASSFAGGEQFF. The CDR3, as DNA: TGTGCCAGCAGTTTTGCTGGCGGTGAGCAGTTCTTC. Based on the CDR3 plus reference TRBV28 and TRBJ2-1, the full variable domain is DVKVTQSSRYLVKRTGEKVFLECVQDMDHENMFWYRQDPGLGLRLIYFSYDVKMKEKGDIPEGYSVSREKKERFSLILESASTNQTSMYLCASSFAGGEQFFGPGTRLTVL.